Presented here are 22 T cell receptor beta chains from one specimen sequenced in a study of a mutant IDH1 vaccine in newly diagnosed glioma (dated by TCRdb to the early 2020s). Receptors were amplified or captured by the immunoSEQ multiplex PCR assay. This immuneACCESS table, as held by TCRdb, lists in-frame sequences with V and J called but not all clones. Of the missing ones, under half trace to an unresolved V gene in checked studies; the others have no known cause. The sample contains over 30,000 clones, 60% to 85% of them found a single time. Roughly 8.9% of the sample comes from the top ten. The time point label for this specimen denotes: baseline, week 1 (first vaccination visit). This specimen's treatment or condition label, per the study, means: pre-vaccination baseline after standard-of-care therapy. The source material was peripheral blood mononuclear cells (PBMCs), sampled from a glioma patient treated with radiotherapy, temozolomide or both. These TCRs come from a man over 45 with glioma. Some clones in this sample may be carry-over from other donors' samples.

J is TRBJ2-2 and V is TRBV10-3; D is possibly TRBD1 or TRBD2 (5 bases each). This CDR3 contains 15 residues. Germline V CDR1 and CDR2: ENHRY, SYGVKD. The V end was cut by 3 bases, the J end by 4 bases, with 12 bases between. The CDR3 sequence is CAISDLSGPTGELFF. In DNA form, the CDR3 reads TGTGCCATCAGTGATCTGTCGGGGCCCACCGGGGAGCTGTTTTTT.

The chain joins TRBV6-6 to TRBJ2-2; TRBD1 agrees at 8 bases. Per the germline V gene, CDR1 is MNHNY and CDR2 is SVGAGI (reference sequence). The CDR3 spans 15 residues. J gave up 2 bases and V 5 bases, and 4 bases lay outside the gene matches. CDR3 region: CASSAGQGNTGELFF. As DNA, the CDR3 is TGTGCCAGCAGTGCCGGACAGGGAAACACCGGGGAGCTGTTTTTT.

This clone was found once. The rearrangement joins TRBV7-2 to TRBJ2-7; 8 bases line up with TRBD1. This CDR3 contains 15 residues. Germline V gene lookup returns CDR1 SGHTA and CDR2 FQGNSA. The junction had 3 bases not matched to a gene; V was cut back by 2 bases and J by 0 bases. CDR3 residues: CASSLRQGPSYEQYF. The CDR3, as DNA: TGTGCCAGCAGCTTAAGACAGGGGCCCTCCTACGAGCAGTACTTC.

V is TRBV4-3 and J is TRBJ1-5; weak D call: TRBD2 (6 bases). The J call could be wrong; TRBJ2-3 is a better fit for the DNA end. The CDR3 runs to 14 residues. CDR1 and CDR2 (germline): LGHNA, YSLEER. This chain's CDR3 is CASSPMEGSQPQYF. CDR3 sequence (DNA): TGCGCCAGCAGCCCTATGGAGGGAAGTCAGCCCCAGTATTTT.

This clone was observed a few times. The rearrangement joins TRBV6-5 to TRBJ1-1; D remains unclear. The germline gives CDR1 MNHEY, CDR2 SVGAGI. CDR3 size: 13 residues. Trimming left V 5 bases short and J 5 bases short, with 12 bases between. The CDR3 bases are TGTGCCAGCAGTCAACGACTTGGAACTGAAGCTTTCTTT. It yields the protein CASSQRLGTEAFF.

This clone was observed once. V gene TRBV2 combines with J gene TRBJ2-7; D remains ambiguous. Germline V gene data show CDR1 as SNHLY and CDR2 as FYNNEI. Trimming stripped 2 bases from V and 0 bases from J, with 2 bases between. The CDR3 is 12 residues long. CDR3 sequence (DNA): TGTGCCAGCAGTGAACGCTCCTACGAGCAGTACTTC. This translates into CASSERSYEQYF. Full variable domain (remainder filled in from reference TRBV2 and TRBJ2-7): EPEVTQTPSHQVTQMGQEVILRCVPISNHLYFYWYRQILGQKVEFLVSFYNNEISEKSEIFDDQFSVERPDGSNFTLKIRSTKLEDSAMYFCASSERSYEQYFGPGTRLTVT.

J is TRBJ2-1 and V is TRBV2, with TRBD1 as a possible D gene (5 bases). Germline loops: CDR1 SNHLY, CDR2 FYNNEI. CDR3 length equals 15 residues. The germline V and J ends were trimmed by 7 bases and 0 bases, with 13 bases remaining between them. The CDR3 protein is CASMKGYSSYNEQFF. The CDR3 DNA reads TGTGCCAGCATGAAGGGGTATAGCTCCTACAATGAGCAGTTCTTC.

The chain has TRBV19 and TRBJ2-5; the match to TRBD2 covers 7 bases. J gave up 11 bases and V 5 bases, and 8 bases lay outside the gene matches. Per the germline V gene, CDR1 is LNHDA and CDR2 is SQIVND (reference sequence). The CDR3 is 12 amino acids. CDR3 in DNA: TGTGCCAGTAGTTCCCCTCGGGGGGAGCAGTACTTC. Protein sequence: CASSSPRGEQYF.

The chain combines TRBV10-3 with TRBJ2-1; 11 bases fit TRBD2. V was clipped by 4 bases and J by 0 bases; unmatched bases: 5. The CDR3 sequence is 17 residues long. CDR1 is ENHRY and CDR2 is SYGVKD in the germline V gene. In DNA form, the CDR3 reads TGTGCCATCAGTGCTGGGACTAGCGGCAGCTCCTACAATGAGCAGTTCTTC. Residues: CAISAGTSGSSYNEQFF.

The V call is TRBV2, the J call TRBJ1-1; no clear D. In germline, CDR1 is SNHLY, CDR2 FYNNEI. V was clipped by 6 bases and J by 5 bases, with 10 bases between them. This CDR3 has 12 amino acids. In DNA, the CDR3 is TGTGCCAGCAGGAGTAGTAGGACTGAAGCTTTCTTT. Encoded protein: CASRSSRTEAFF.

This clone was seen a handful of times. The J gene is TRBJ1-5, the V gene TRBV27, with D maybe TRBD1 (6 bases). The V and J ends lost 4 bases and 1 base respectively, with 8 bases between them. Germline CDR1 MNHEY, CDR2 SMNVEV (reference sequence). This CDR3 is built from 14 residues. The CDR3 DNA reads TGTGCCAGCAGTTCAGGGGCAAGCAATCAGCCCCAGCATTTT. Protein: CASSSGASNQPQHF.

The chain uses TRBV7-2 and TRBJ2-7; 8 positions match TRBD1. The germline CDR1 and CDR2 sequences are SGHTA and FQGNSA. V shed 2 bases and J 2 bases; nucleotides not matched to a gene: 8. This CDR3 has 16 amino acids. The CDR3 DNA reads as TGTGCCAGCAGCTTAAGGATCGGACAGGGACCCTACGAGCAGTACTTC. Translation: CASSLRIGQGPYEQYF.

The chain uses TRBV2 and TRBJ2-5; D unresolved. V lost 3 bases to trimming and J lost 1 base, with 9 bases between them. Looked up from germline, CDR1 is SNHLY and CDR2 is FYNNEI. This CDR3 has 14 residues. The CDR3 DNA is TGTGCCAGCAGTGACGGCAGGAGCCAAGAGACCCAGTACTTC. Encoded protein: CASSDGRSQETQYF. Full variable domain (missing parts from reference TRBV2 and TRBJ2-5): EPEVTQTPSHQVTQMGQEVILRCVPISNHLYFYWYRQILGQKVEFLVSFYNNEISEKSEIFDDQFSVERPDGSNFTLKIRSTKLEDSAMYFCASSDGRSQETQYFGPGTRLLVL.

This clone was observed a handful of times. The chain employs TRBV18 and TRBJ2-7; a possible D gene is TRBD1 (5 bases). Germline loops: CDR1 KGHSH, CDR2 LQKENI. The CDR3 sequence is 15 residues long. Trimming cost V 0 bases and J 3 bases, with 12 bases left between them. CDR3 bases: TGTGCCAGCTCACCACCACAACAGGTCTTCTACGAGCAGTACTTC. Translation gives CASSPPQQVFYEQYF.

The V gene is TRBV7-9, the J gene TRBJ1-4; no definite D call. V was pared by 2 bases and J by 8 bases, with 9 bases between. Germline CDR1 SEHNR, CDR2 FQNEAQ (reference sequence). CDR3 length: 13 residues. The CDR3: CASSLTGSEKLFF. The CDR3 DNA sequence: TGTGCCAGCAGCTTAACGGGGAGCGAAAAACTGTTTTTT.

The genes are TRBV5-1 and TRBJ2-1; 10 bases agree with TRBD2. Germline V CDR1 and CDR2: SGHRS, YFSETQ. The CDR3 consists of 16 residues. After removal of 0 bases from V and 7 bases from J, the junction contained 7 bases not matched to a gene. The CDR3 region has the DNA TGCGCCAGCAGCTTGGCCACTAGCGGGAAAGGGAATGAGCAGTTCTTC. This translates into CASSLATSGKGNEQFF.

V gene TRBV6-6 combines with J gene TRBJ2-7, with D possibly being TRBD2 (6 bases). The CDR3 extends over 13 amino acids. Trimming removed 6 bases from V and 5 bases from J, with 14 bases in between. Germline V CDR1 and CDR2: MNHNY, SVGAGI (reference sequence). The CDR3 reads CASSPREIHEQYF. CDR3 DNA sequence: TGTGCCAGCAGCCCCCGGGAGATCCACGAGCAGTACTTC.

The genes are TRBV6-1 and TRBJ2-7; no clear D. The germline CDR1 and CDR2 sequences are MNHNS and SASEGT. The CDR3 covers 13 residues. Deletions cut 8 bases from V and 3 bases from J, with 14 bases between. The CDR3 DNA sequence: TGTGCCAGCCCAGACCCTAAGCGCTACGAGCAGTACTTC. It codes for CASPDPKRYEQYF.

In its sample, this clone was seen a few times. The rearrangement uses TRBV27 and TRBJ2-6; no reliable D call. The CDR3 length is 15 residues. Trimming took off 0 bases at V and 2 bases at J, with 5 bases between the two ends. In germline, CDR1 is MNHEY, CDR2 SMNVEV (reference sequence). The CDR3 DNA sequence: TGTGCCAGCAGTTTATCGCTGGCTGGGGCCAACGTCCTGACTTTC. Translated, it gives CASSLSLAGANVLTF.

The rearrangement uses TRBV11-3 and TRBJ1-1; D gene unclear. This CDR3 comprises 14 residues. Germline loops: CDR1 SGHNT, CDR2 YENEEA. Trimming pared 5 bases from V and 5 bases from J, leaving 15 bases between. The CDR3 is CASSPKRSGTEAFF. In DNA form, the CDR3 reads TGTGCCAGCAGCCCAAAGCGTTCTGGAACTGAAGCTTTCTTT.

This clone was picked up a small number of times. The chain recombines TRBV11-3 with TRBJ2-2, with D unclear. This CDR3 contains 13 residues. V shed 0 bases and J shed 8 bases, with 7 bases lying between them. Germline loops: CDR1 SGHNT, CDR2 YENEEA. CDR3 DNA: TGTGCCAGCAGCTTAGAGTTGGAGGGGGAGCTGTTTTTT. Translation gives CASSLELEGELFF.

The rearrangement links TRBV29-1 to TRBJ2-7; D unclear. The CDR3 length is 11 residues. The germline V gene has CDR1 SQVTM and CDR2 ANQGSEA. Between the trimmed V and J ends, which lost 3 bases and 2 bases, there was a span of 5 bases. The CDR3 region is CSVDTTYEQYF. The DNA of the CDR3 is TGCAGCGTTGATACAACCTACGAGCAGTACTTC.